A selection of T cell receptor beta chains follows, all from one sample in a study of cytomegalovirus exposure and HLA in healthy donors. Data came from immunoSEQ multiplex PCR; TCRdb stores just in-frame clones and leaves some out. This sample has about 120,000 clones, with about 76% found just once. The material sequenced was PBMCs. All receptors derive from a man aged 55-75 years in good health and CMV-seropositive. CDR3s include the opening cysteine and the closing phenylalanine or tryptophan. The D gene is left open where the match is weak. Clone size is given for some rows only: seen once, a few or many times, or a class if the clone is expanded.

d_call: TRBD1; v_call: TRBV2; j_call: TRBJ1-1; clone_size: NA; cdr3_aa: CAIPLVRTGGTEAFF; cdr3_nt: TGTGCCATCCCTCTCGTTAGGACAGGAGGCACTGAAGCTTTCTTT
d_call: NA; v_call: TRBV6-4; j_call: TRBJ1-1; clone_size: NA; cdr3_aa: CASSAWEGSEAFF; cdr3_nt: TGTGCCAGCAGTGCTTGGGAGGGCTCTGAAGCTTTCTTT
d_call: NA; v_call: TRBV7-3; j_call: TRBJ2-7; clone_size: NA; cdr3_aa: CASSLGRVAYEQYF; cdr3_nt: TGTGCCAGCAGCTTAGGGCGGGTGGCCTACGAGCAGTACTTC
d_call: NA; v_call: TRBV6-1; j_call: TRBJ2-3; clone_size: NA; cdr3_aa: CASSSRDFSTDTQYF; cdr3_nt: TGTGCCAGCAGTTCTCGGGACTTTAGCACAGATACGCAGTATTTT
d_call: NA; v_call: TRBV2; j_call: TRBJ1-5; clone_size: NA; cdr3_aa: CASKGDSNQPQHF; cdr3_nt: TGTGCCAGCAAGGGGGATAGCAATCAGCCCCAGCATTTT
d_call: NA; v_call: TRBV2; j_call: TRBJ1-5; clone_size: NA; cdr3_aa: CASDFGGEPQHF; cdr3_nt: TGTGCCAGCGATTTCGGGGGGGAGCCCCAGCATTTT
d_call: NA; v_call: TRBV28; j_call: TRBJ2-2; clone_size: NA; cdr3_aa: CASSLSRVPGELFF; cdr3_nt: TGTGCCAGCAGTTTGAGTCGGGTGCCCGGGGAGCTGTTTTTT
d_call: NA; v_call: TRBV9; j_call: TRBJ1-2; clone_size: few; cdr3_aa: CASSVYRDGYGYTF; cdr3_nt: TGTGCCAGCAGCGTGTACAGGGATGGCTATGGCTACACCTTC
d_call: NA; v_call: TRBV18; j_call: TRBJ1-6; clone_size: NA; cdr3_aa: CASSPSPSGSPLHF; cdr3_nt: TGTGCCAGCTCACCTTCCCCCTCCGGTTCACCCCTCCACTTT
d_call: NA; v_call: TRBV15; j_call: TRBJ2-3; clone_size: NA; cdr3_aa: CATSRDQYSGTDTQYF; cdr3_nt: TGTGCCACCAGCAGAGATCAGTATAGCGGCACAGATACGCAGTATTTT
d_call: TRBD1; v_call: TRBV18; j_call: TRBJ2-2; clone_size: NA; cdr3_aa: CASSPSRDRGQDGELFF; cdr3_nt: TGTGCCAGCTCACCATCCCGGGACAGGGGGCAGGACGGGGAGCTGTTTTTT
d_call: TRBD2; v_call: TRBV5-5; j_call: TRBJ2-1; clone_size: NA; cdr3_aa: CASSTTSGAYNEQFF; cdr3_nt: TGTGCCAGCAGCACGACTAGCGGGGCGTACAATGAGCAGTTCTTC
d_call: NA; v_call: TRBV5-1; j_call: TRBJ2-3; clone_size: NA; cdr3_aa: CASSLAPADTQYF; cdr3_nt: TGCGCCAGCAGCTTGGCCCCGGCAGATACGCAGTATTTT
d_call: NA; v_call: TRBV12-5; j_call: TRBJ1-2; clone_size: once; cdr3_aa: CASGLILGSATQTYGYTF; cdr3_nt: TGTGCTAGTGGTTTGATCCTCGGGAGCGCAACGCAAACCTATGGCTACACCTTC
d_call: NA; v_call: TRBV11-2; j_call: TRBJ2-7; clone_size: NA; cdr3_aa: CASSLEDSSYEQYF; cdr3_nt: TGTGCCAGCAGCTTAGAAGACAGTTCCTACGAGCAGTACTTC
d_call: TRBD1; v_call: TRBV15; j_call: TRBJ2-6; clone_size: NA; cdr3_aa: CATSREVRGQWRFGANVLTF; cdr3_nt: TGTGCCACCAGCAGAGAGGTGAGGGGACAGTGGAGGTTCGGGGCCAACGTCCTGACTTTC
d_call: NA; v_call: TRBV19; j_call: TRBJ2-3; clone_size: NA; cdr3_aa: CASSMRSSTDTQYF; cdr3_nt: TGTGCCAGTAGTATGCGATCTAGCACAGATACGCAGTATTTT
d_call: NA; v_call: TRBV5-1; j_call: TRBJ1-6; clone_size: NA; cdr3_aa: CASSLVKDSAANSPLHF; cdr3_nt: TGCGCCAGCAGCTTGGTGAAGGATTCGGCGGCTAATTCACCCCTCCACTTT
d_call: NA; v_call: TRBV19; j_call: TRBJ2-3; clone_size: NA; cdr3_aa: CASQPGNTDTQYF; cdr3_nt: TGTGCCAGCCAACCGGGGAACACAGATACGCAGTATTTT
d_call: TRBD2; v_call: TRBV30; j_call: TRBJ2-1; clone_size: NA; cdr3_aa: CAWSGLAAGDEQFF; cdr3_nt: TGTGCCTGGAGTGGGCTAGCGGCGGGGGATGAGCAGTTCTTC
d_call: TRBD1; v_call: TRBV7-8; j_call: TRBJ2-2; clone_size: NA; cdr3_aa: CASSWTGSTGELFF; cdr3_nt: TGTGCCAGCAGCTGGACAGGGTCCACCGGGGAGCTGTTTTTT
d_call: TRBD2; v_call: TRBV14; j_call: TRBJ2-4; clone_size: once; cdr3_aa: CASSQVGLAVVDIQYF; cdr3_nt: TGTGCCAGCAGCCAAGTTGGCCTAGCGGTGGTTGACATTCAGTACTTC
d_call: TRBD1; v_call: TRBV6-1; j_call: TRBJ1-1; clone_size: few; cdr3_aa: CAGKTGGVGAFF; cdr3_nt: TGTGCCGGAAAGACAGGGGGTGTGGGAGCTTTCTTT
d_call: TRBD1; v_call: TRBV7-9; j_call: TRBJ2-3; clone_size: few; cdr3_aa: CSSRHGQGEGTDTQYF; cdr3_nt: TGTTCCAGCAGACACGGACAGGGGGAGGGCACAGATACGCAGTATTTT
d_call: NA; v_call: TRBV5-4; j_call: TRBJ1-6; clone_size: NA; cdr3_aa: CASSLGGEYNSPLHF; cdr3_nt: TGTGCCAGCAGCTTAGGGGGGGAGTATAATTCACCCCTCCACTTT
d_call: NA; v_call: TRBV7-9; j_call: TRBJ2-6; clone_size: NA; cdr3_aa: CASSLPRGRSGGANVLTF; cdr3_nt: TGTGCCAGCAGCTTACCACGTGGCAGGTCAGGTGGGGCCAACGTCCTGACTTTC